Below are 6 T cell receptor beta chains sequenced from a single sample in a study of cytomegalovirus exposure and HLA in healthy donors. In the PCR, 60 Vbeta and 13 Jbeta primers were used. Clones were sequenced by immunoSEQ multiplex PCR, and TCRdb holds only the in-frame ones, with some missing. The sample carries 80,000 to 95,000 clones, 63% recorded once. Sequences were obtained from PBMCs. Receptors originate from a woman aged 30 to 39 in good health and CMV-seronegative.

The chain combines TRBV7-9 with TRBJ1-2; D is unresolved. Germline lookup yields CDR1 SEHNR and CDR2 FQNEAQ (reference sequence). The CDR3 is 14 amino acids. V was shortened by 1 base and J by 5 bases, with 11 bases between the two germline ends. CDR3 sequence: CASSLGSGIYGYTF. CDR3 nucleotides: TGTGCCAGCAGCTTAGGAAGCGGGATTTATGGCTACACCTTC.

The V gene is TRBV7-8, the J gene TRBJ2-7; D might be TRBD1 (7 bases). V lost 5 bases, J lost 6 bases, and 11 bases lay in between. This CDR3 comprises 12 residues. The V gene's germline CDR1 is SGHVS and CDR2 FQNEAQ. CDR3 sequence (DNA): TGTGCCAGCAGCAGACAGGGAGGCGAGCAGTACTTC. Its protein product is CASSRQGGEQYF.

The chain links TRBV7-6 to TRBJ2-5, with D hard to call. Gene TRBJ2-7 matches the end of the DNA better, so the J call may be wrong. The CDR3 is 13 amino acids. CDR1 SGHVS and CDR2 FNYEAQ come from the germline V gene. Here the CDR3 DNA reads TGTGCCAGCAGCTTATCTCTACGCTACGAGCAGTACTTC. Amino acid sequence: CASSLSLRYEQYF.

Comments on this clone: Other DNA sequences in this sample translate to the same CDR3. This chain connects TRBV6-6 to TRBJ2-5; possible D gene TRBD1, 6 bases. The CDR3 contains 15 residues. Germline values: CDR1 MNHNY, CDR2 SVGAGI (reference sequence). The V end was cut by 4 bases, the J end by 5 bases, with 17 bases between. The CDR3 DNA reads TGTGCCAGCAGTTTCCACCAGGGGCCTTCGGAGACCCAGTACTTC. It specifies CASSFHQGPSETQYF.

V is TRBV4-2 and J is TRBJ1-1, with D perhaps TRBD1 (5 bases). The CDR3 has 15 amino acids. Germline V gene sequence: CDR1 LGHNA, CDR2 YNFKEQ. Deletions cut 0 bases from V and 7 bases from J, with 15 bases between. The CDR3 region is CASSQDGGGVGEAFF. The DNA of the CDR3 is TGTGCCAGCAGCCAAGATGGGGGGGGAGTGGGTGAAGCTTTCTTT.

Only a few counts were recorded for this clone. The chain has TRBV9 and TRBJ2-1; 7 bases fit TRBD2. V shed 0 bases and J 6 bases; nucleotides not matched to a gene: 6. Germline assignment: CDR1 SGDLS and CDR2 YYNGEE. This CDR3 region has 15 residues. CDR3 amino acids: CASSVASSGINEQFF. CDR3 in DNA: TGTGCCAGCAGCGTAGCATCCAGCGGGATCAATGAGCAGTTCTTC.